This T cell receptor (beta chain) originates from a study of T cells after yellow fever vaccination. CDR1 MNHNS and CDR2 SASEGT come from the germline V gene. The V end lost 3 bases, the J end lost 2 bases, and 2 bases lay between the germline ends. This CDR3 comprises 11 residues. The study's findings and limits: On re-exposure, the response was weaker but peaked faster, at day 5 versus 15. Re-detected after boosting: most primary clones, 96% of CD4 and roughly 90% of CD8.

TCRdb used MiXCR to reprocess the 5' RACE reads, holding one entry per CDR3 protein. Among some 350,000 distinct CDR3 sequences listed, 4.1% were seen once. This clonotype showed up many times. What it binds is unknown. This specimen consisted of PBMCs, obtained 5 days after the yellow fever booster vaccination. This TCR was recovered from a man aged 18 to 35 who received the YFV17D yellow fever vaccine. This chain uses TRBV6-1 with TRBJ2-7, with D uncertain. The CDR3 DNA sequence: TGTGCCAGCAGTGAGACCTACGAGCAGTACGTC. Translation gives CASSETYEQYV.